These 7 T cell receptor beta chains were all obtained from the same sample, sequenced in a study of shared clonotypes between healthy human individuals. Terminally differentiated effector memory CD45RA+ cells were left out of the naive CD8 fraction, which was CD45RO-negative and positively selected for CCR7. This table comes from immunoSEQ multiplex PCR, and its TCRdb copy is limited to in-frame clones, with some not included. The sample contains 600,000 or so clones, 95% to 98% of which appear only once. The sequenced sample consisted of naive CD8+ T cells sorted from blood. Every receptor here comes from a man aged 30 to 39 in good health.

The chain is built from TRBV19 and TRBJ2-7, with 10 bases that match TRBD1. CDR1 is LNHDA and CDR2 is SQIVND in the germline V gene (reference sequence). The CDR3 is 14 residues long. The junction had 3 bases not matched to a gene; V was cut back by 5 bases and J by 2 bases. The CDR3, as DNA: TGTGCCAGTAGTGCCGGGACAGGGGCCTACGAGCAGTACTTC. It is translated as CASSAGTGAYEQYF.

The V and J genes are TRBV27 and TRBJ1-5, with 8 positions matching TRBD1. The germline V gene encodes CDR1 MNHEY and CDR2 SMNVEV (reference sequence). V lost 1 base to trimming and J lost 7 bases; unmatched junction nucleotides: 3. CDR3 size: 14 residues. The CDR3 nucleotides read TGTGCCAGCAGTTTATTCAGGGGGCAACAGCCCCAGCATTTT. Protein product: CASSLFRGQQPQHF.

V and J are TRBV13 and TRBJ1-4, with TRBD1 matching over 10 bases. Losses at the gene ends were 6 bases for V and 8 bases for J; bases not matched to a gene: 6. Germline V lookup: CDR1 PRHDT, CDR2 FYEKMQ (reference sequence). CDR3 size: 14 residues. Written as DNA, the CDR3 is TGTGCCAGCAGATATGGGACAGGGGACGAAAAACTGTTTTTT. Its protein is CASRYGTGDEKLFF.

V is TRBV11-2 and J is TRBJ2-1; 7 nucleotides align to TRBD2. Germline assignment: CDR1 SGHAT and CDR2 FQNNGV. This CDR3 is 16 amino acids long. V dropped 5 bases and J dropped 4; count of bases not matched to a gene: 11. The CDR3 coding sequence is TGTGCCAGCAGCCCGAGCGGGATGGGGGAATACAATGAGCAGTTCTTC. Translating gives CASSPSGMGEYNEQFF.

The chain employs TRBV5-1 and TRBJ2-1; 7 bases match TRBD2. Germline CDR1 is SGHRS and CDR2 is YFSETQ. Losses at the gene ends were 3 bases for V and 6 bases for J; bases not matched to a gene: 6. The CDR3 runs to 14 residues. The CDR3 DNA reads TGCGCCAGCAGCTGGGAGGGCCGGGTCAATGAGCAGTTCTTC. The encoded protein is CASSWEGRVNEQFF. Full variable domain (outside the CDR3, taken from reference TRBV5-1 and TRBJ2-1): KAGVTQTPRYLIKTRGQQVTLSCSPISGHRSVSWYQQTPGQGLQFLFEYFSETQRNKGNFPGRFSGRQFSNSRSEMNVSTLELGDSALYLCASSWEGRVNEQFFGPGTRLTVL.

The rearrangement joins TRBV7-9 to TRBJ1-2; no clear D. This CDR3 comprises 16 residues. Germline loops: CDR1 SEHNR, CDR2 FQNEAQ (reference sequence). Trimming pared 5 bases from V and 4 bases from J, leaving 20 bases between. In DNA form, the CDR3 reads TGTGCCAGCAGCCCCGAGGTTAGAGGGAGGTCCTATGGCTACACCTTC. Its translation: CASSPEVRGRSYGYTF.

The chain joins TRBV5-4 to TRBJ1-3; D might be TRBD1 (6 bases). V lost 5 bases and J 2 bases, leaving 14 bases between the germline ends. Germline V lookup: CDR1 SGHNT, CDR2 YYREEE (reference sequence). This CDR3 has 15 amino acids. In nucleotides, the CDR3 is TGTGCCAGCAGAATCTGGGGGGGCACTGGAAACACCATATATTTT. Translating gives CASRIWGGTGNTIYF.